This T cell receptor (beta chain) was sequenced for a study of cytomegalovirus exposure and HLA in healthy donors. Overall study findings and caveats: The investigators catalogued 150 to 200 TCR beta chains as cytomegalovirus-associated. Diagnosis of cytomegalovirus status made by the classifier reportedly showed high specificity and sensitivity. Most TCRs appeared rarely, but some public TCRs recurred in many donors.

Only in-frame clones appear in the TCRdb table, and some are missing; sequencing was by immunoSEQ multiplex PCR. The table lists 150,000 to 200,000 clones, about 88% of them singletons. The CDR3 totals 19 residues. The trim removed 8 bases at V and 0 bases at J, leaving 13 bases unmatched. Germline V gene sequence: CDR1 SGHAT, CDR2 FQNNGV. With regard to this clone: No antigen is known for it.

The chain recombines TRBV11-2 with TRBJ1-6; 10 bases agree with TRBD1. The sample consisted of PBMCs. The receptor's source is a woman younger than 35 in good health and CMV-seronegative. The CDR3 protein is CASLTLDRGQSSYNSPLHF. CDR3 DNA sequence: TGTGCCAGCCTAACACTAGACAGGGGGCAAAGCTCCTATAATTCACCCCTCCACTTT.